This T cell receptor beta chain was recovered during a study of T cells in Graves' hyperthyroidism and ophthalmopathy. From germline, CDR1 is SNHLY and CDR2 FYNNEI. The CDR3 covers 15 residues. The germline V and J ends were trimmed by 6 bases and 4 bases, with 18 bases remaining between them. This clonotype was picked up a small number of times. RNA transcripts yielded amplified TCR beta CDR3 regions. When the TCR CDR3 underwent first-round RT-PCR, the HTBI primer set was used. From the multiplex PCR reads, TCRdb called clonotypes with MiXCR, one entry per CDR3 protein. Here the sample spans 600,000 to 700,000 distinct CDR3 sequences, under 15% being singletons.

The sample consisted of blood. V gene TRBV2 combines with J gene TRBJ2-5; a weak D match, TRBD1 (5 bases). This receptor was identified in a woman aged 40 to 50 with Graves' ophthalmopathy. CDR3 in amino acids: CASSQWGQGTETQYF. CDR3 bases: TGTGCCAGCAGCCAATGGGGCCAGGGTACAGAGACCCAGTACTTC.